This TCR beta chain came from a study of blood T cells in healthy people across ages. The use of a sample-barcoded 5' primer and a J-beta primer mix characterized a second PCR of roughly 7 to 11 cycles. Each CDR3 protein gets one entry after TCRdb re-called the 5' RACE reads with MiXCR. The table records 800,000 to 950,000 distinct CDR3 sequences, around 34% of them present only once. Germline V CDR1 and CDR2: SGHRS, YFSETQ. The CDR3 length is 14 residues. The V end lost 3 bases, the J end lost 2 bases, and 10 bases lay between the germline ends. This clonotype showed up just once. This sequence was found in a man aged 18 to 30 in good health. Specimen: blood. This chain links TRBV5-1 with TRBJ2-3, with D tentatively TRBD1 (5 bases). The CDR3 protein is CASSSDSPTDTQYF. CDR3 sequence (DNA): TGCGCCAGCAGCTCCGACAGTCCCACAGATACGCAGTATTTT.